This T cell receptor beta chain was retrieved from a study of human T cells and chemical hapten exposure. The CDR3 covers 13 residues. Germline CDR1 is ENHRY and CDR2 is SYGVKD. V lost 3 bases and J lost 7, with 9 bases in between. Indicated time point: patch test 2, 6 weeks after DPC sensitization. Treatment described: therapeutic diphenylcyclopropenone sensitization with weekly scalp DPC. One entry per CDR3 protein results from TCRdb running MiXCR on the RACE reads. Here the sample spans approximately 84,000 distinct CDR3 sequences, around 9.6% being singletons. The origin of this receptor is a woman aged 25 to 39 with alopecia areata. Some clones in this sample may be carry-over from other donors' samples. Sequenced material: whole blood, taken in connection with sensitization to the hapten diphenylcyclopropenone (DPC). The chain employs TRBV10-3 and TRBJ2-2, with D possibly matching TRBD1 (6 bases). In DNA form, the CDR3 reads TGTGCCATCAGTGAACAGGGAAGCGGGGAGCTGTTTTTT. Translated, it gives CAISEQGSGELFF.